The following is a TCR beta chain sequence with its context. This record comes from a study of technical replicates of blood from four donors. This CDR3 has 13 residues. Germline V lookup: CDR1 MNHEY, CDR2 SMNVEV (reference sequence). Trimming removed 2 bases from V and 5 bases from J, with 10 bases in between. The protocol was immunoSEQ multiplex PCR, while the TCRdb copy is restricted to in-frame clones and leaves out a portion. The table shows 65,000 to 70,000 clones, with approximately 89% occurring only once. This chain connects TRBV27 to TRBJ2-7, with a possible D match to TRBD1 (6 bases). The clonotype comes from a human donor in good health. Some clones in this sample may be carry-over from other donors' samples. The sample comprised PBMCs. This CDR3 is CASSLGQGNEQYF. The CDR3 DNA reads TGTGCCAGCAGTTTAGGGCAGGGGAACGAGCAGTACTTC.